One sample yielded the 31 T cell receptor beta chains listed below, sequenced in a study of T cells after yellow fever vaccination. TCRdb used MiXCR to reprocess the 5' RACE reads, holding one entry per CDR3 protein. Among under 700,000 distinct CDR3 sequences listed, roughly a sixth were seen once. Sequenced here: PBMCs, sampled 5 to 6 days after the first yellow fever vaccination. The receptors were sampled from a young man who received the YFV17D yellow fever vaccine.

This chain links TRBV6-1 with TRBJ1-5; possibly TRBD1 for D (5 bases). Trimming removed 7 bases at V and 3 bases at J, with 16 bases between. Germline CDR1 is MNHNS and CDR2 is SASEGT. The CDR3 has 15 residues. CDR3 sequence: CASTPMSGPNQPQHF. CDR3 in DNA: TGTGCCAGCACCCCAATGTCAGGGCCCAATCAGCCCCAGCATTTT.

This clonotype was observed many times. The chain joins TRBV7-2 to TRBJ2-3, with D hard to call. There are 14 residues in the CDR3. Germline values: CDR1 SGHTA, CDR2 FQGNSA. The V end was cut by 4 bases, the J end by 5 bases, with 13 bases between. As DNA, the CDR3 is TGTGCCAGCAGCTCTACAGAGAAGGGAGATACGCAGTATTTT. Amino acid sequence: CASSSTEKGDTQYF.

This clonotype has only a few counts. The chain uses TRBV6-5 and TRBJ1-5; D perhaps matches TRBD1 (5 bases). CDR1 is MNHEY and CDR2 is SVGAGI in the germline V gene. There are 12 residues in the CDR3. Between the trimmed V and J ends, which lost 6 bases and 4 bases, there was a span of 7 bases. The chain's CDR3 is CASRGTNQPQHF. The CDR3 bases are TGTGCCAGCAGGGGGACGAATCAGCCCCAGCATTTT.

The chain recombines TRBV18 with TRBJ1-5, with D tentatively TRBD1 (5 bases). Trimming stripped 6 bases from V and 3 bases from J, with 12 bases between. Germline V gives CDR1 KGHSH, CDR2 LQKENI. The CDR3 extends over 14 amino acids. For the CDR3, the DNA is TGTGCCAGCTCCCCCGACAGTTCCAATCAGCCCCAGCATTTT. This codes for CASSPDSSNQPQHF.

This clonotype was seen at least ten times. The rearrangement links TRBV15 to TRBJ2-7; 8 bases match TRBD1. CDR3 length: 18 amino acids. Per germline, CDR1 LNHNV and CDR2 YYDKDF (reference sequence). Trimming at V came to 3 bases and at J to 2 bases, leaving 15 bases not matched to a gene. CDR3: CATSSLSGRTGTTYEQYF. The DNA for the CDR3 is TGTGCCACCAGCAGCCTGTCCGGTAGGACAGGGACCACCTACGAGCAGTACTTC.

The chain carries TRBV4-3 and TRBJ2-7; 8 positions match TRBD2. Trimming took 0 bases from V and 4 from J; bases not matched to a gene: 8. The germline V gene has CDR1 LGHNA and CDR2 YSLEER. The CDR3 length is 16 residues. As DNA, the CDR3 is TGCGCCAGCAGCCAAGAATGGCGGGGGGTCCGTTACGAGCAGTACTTC. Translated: CASSQEWRGVRYEQYF.

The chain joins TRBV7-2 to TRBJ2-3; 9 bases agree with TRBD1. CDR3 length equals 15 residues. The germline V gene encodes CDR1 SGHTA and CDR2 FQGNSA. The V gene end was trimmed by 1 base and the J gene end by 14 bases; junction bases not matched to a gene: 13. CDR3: CASSLVVDRGFLAYF. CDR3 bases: TGTGCCAGCAGCTTAGTGGTGGACAGGGGCTTTTTAGCGTATTTT.

The CDR3 nucleotides read TGTGCCAGCAGCCAAGGGGGCGGGGATGAAAAACTGTTTTTT. Amino acids: CASSQGGGDEKLFF. The V and J genes are TRBV4-2 and TRBJ1-4, with a tentative D call TRBD1 (5 bases). In germline, CDR1 is LGHNA, CDR2 YNFKEQ. V lost 1 base and J 6 bases, leaving 9 bases between the germline ends. The CDR3 length is 14 residues.

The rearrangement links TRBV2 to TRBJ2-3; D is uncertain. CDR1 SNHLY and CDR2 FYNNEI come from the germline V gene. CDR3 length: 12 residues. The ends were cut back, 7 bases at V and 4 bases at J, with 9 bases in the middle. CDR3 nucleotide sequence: TGTGCCAGCACGAACGGCCCAGATACGCAGTATTTT. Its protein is CASTNGPDTQYF.

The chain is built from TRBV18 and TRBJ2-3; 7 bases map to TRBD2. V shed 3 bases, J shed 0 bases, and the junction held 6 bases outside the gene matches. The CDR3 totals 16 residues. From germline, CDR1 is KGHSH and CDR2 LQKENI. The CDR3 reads CASSPAAGHSTDTQYF. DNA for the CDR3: TGTGCCAGCTCACCCGCAGCGGGGCATAGCACAGATACGCAGTATTTT. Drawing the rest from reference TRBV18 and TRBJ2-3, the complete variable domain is NAGVMQNPRHLVRRRGQEARLRCSPMKGHSHVYWYRQLPEEGLKFMVYLQKENIIDESGMPKERFSAEFPKEGPSILRIQQVVRGDSAAYFCASSPAAGHSTDTQYFGPGTRLTVL.

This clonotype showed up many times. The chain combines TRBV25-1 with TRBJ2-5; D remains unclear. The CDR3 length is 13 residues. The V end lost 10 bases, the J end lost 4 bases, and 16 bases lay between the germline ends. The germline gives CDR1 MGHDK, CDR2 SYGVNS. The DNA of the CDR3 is TGTGCCACCTCCCTAGTATTTGGAGAGACCCAGTACTTC. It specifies CATSLVFGETQYF.

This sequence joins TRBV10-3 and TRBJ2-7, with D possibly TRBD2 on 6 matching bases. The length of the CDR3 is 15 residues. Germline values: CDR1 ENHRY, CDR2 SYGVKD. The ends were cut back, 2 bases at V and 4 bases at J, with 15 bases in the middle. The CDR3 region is CAISEGIGEAYEQYV. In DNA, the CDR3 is TGTGCCATCAGTGAGGGTATAGGGGAGGCTTACGAGCAGTACGTC.

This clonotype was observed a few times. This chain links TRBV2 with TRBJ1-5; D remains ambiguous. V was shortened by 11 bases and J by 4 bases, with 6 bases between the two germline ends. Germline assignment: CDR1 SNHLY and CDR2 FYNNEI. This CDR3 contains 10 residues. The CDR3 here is CAVGNQPQHF. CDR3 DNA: TGTGCCGTAGGGAATCAGCCCCAGCATTTT.

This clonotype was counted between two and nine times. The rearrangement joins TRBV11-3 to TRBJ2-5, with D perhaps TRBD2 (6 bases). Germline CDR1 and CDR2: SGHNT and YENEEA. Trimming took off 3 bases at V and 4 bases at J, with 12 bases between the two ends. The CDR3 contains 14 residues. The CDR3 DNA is TGTGCCAGCAGCTTTGGACGGGAGACAGAGACCCAGTACTTC. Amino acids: CASSFGRETETQYF.

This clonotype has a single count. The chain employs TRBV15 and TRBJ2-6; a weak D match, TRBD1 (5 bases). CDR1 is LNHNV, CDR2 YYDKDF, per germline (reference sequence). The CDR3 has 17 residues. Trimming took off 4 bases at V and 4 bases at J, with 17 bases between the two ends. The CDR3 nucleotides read TGTGCCACCAGCATAACTCGGGCAGGGTCCGGGGCCAACGTCCTGACTTTC. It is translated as CATSITRAGSGANVLTF.

CDR3 nucleotides: TGCGCCAGCAGCAGGACCCGGGACAGGGGCTATGGCTACACCTTC. It translates to CASSRTRDRGYGYTF. The chain links TRBV5-1 to TRBJ1-2; 10 bases fit TRBD1. J lost 4 bases, V lost 4 bases, and 7 bases had no gene match. This CDR3 has 15 amino acids. In germline, CDR1 is SGHRS, CDR2 YFSETQ.

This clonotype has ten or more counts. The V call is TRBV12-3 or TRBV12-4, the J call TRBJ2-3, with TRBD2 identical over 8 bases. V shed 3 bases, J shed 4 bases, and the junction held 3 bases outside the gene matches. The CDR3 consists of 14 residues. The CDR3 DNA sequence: TGTGCCAGCAGTTTTCGGGGGGGAGCAGATACGCAGTATTTT. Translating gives CASSFRGGADTQYF.

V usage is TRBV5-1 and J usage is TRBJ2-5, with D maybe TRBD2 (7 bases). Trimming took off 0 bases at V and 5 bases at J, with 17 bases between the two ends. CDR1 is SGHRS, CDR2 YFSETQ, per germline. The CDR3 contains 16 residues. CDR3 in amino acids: CASSLDPSGGGETQYF. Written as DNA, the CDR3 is TGCGCCAGCAGCTTGGACCCTTCGGGGGGCGGGGAGACCCAGTACTTC. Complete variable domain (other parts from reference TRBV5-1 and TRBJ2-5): KAGVTQTPRYLIKTRGQQVTLSCSPISGHRSVSWYQQTPGQGLQFLFEYFSETQRNKGNFPGRFSGRQFSNSRSEMNVSTLELGDSALYLCASSLDPSGGGETQYFGPGTRLLVL.

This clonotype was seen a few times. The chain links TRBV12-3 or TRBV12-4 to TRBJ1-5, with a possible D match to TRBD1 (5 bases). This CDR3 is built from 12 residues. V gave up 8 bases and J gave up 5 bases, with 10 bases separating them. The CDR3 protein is CASRGLDQPQHF. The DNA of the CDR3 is TGTGCCAGCCGGGGGTTGGATCAGCCCCAGCATTTT.

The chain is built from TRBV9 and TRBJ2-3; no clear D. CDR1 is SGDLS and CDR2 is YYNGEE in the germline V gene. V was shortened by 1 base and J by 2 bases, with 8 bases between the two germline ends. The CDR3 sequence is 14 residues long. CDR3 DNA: TGTGCCAGCAGCGTAACGCGGTACACAGATACGCAGTATTTT. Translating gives CASSVTRYTDTQYF.

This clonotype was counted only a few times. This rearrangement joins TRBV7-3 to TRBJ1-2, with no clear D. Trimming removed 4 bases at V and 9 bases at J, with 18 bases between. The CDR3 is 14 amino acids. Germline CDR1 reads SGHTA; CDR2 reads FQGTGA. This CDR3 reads CASSSLPAQRSYTF. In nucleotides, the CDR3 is TGTGCCAGCAGCTCCCTACCGGCCCAGCGGAGCTACACCTTC.

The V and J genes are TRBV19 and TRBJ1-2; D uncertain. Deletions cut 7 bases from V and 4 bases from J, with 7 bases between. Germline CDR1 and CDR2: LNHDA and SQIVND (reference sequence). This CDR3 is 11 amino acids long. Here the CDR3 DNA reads TGTGCCAGTAACAGAGGCTATGGCTACACCTTC. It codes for CASNRGYGYTF.

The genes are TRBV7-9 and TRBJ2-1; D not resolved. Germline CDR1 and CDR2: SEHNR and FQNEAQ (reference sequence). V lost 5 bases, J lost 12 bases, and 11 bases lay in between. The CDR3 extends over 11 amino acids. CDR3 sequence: CASSANWGQFF. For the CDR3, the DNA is TGTGCCAGCAGCGCGAACTGGGGGCAGTTCTTC.

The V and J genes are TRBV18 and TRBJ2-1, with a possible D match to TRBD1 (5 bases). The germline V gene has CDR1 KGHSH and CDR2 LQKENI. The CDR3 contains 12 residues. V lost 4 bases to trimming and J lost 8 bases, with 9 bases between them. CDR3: CASSRAGYEQFF. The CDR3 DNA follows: TGTGCCAGCTCACGGGCAGGGTATGAGCAGTTCTTC.

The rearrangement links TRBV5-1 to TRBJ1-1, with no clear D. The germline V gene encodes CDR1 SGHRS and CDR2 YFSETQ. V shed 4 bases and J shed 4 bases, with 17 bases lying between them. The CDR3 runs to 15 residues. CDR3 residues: CASSVGIVPGTEAFF. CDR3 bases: TGCGCCAGCAGCGTTGGAATTGTACCCGGCACTGAAGCTTTCTTT.

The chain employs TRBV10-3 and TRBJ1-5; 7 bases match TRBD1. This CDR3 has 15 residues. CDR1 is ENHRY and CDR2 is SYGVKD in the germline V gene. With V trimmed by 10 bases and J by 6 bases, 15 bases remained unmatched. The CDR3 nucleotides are TGTGCCACTAAATCGGGACAGTCTGACGGTCAGCCCCAGCATTTT. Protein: CATKSGQSDGQPQHF.

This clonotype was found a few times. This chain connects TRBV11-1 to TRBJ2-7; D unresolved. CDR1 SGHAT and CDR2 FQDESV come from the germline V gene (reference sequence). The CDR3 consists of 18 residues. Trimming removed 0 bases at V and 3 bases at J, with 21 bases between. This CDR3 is CASSLADPSHPYYYEQYV. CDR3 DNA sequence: TGTGCCAGCAGCTTAGCGGACCCATCCCATCCATATTACTACGAGCAGTACGTC.

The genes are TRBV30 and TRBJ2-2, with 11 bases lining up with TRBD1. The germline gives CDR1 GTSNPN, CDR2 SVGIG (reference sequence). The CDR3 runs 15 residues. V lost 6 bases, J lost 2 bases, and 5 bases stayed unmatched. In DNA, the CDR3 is TGTGCCTGTGGACAGGGGGCCGCCAACACCGGGGAGCTGTTTTTT. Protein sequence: CACGQGAANTGELFF.

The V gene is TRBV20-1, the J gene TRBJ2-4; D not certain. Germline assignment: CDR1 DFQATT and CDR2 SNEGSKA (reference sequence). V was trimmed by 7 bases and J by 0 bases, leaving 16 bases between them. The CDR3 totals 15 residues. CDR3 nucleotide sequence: TGCAGTGTGGGCCGAGCCGTTGTAGCCAAAAACATTCAGTACTTC. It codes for CSVGRAVVAKNIQYF.

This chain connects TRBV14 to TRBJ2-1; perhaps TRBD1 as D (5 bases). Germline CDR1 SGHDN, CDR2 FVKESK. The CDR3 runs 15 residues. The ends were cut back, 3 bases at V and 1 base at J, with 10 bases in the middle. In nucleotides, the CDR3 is TGTGCCAGCAGCCAGAAGACAGCGTCCTACAATGAGCAGTTCTTC. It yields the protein CASSQKTASYNEQFF.

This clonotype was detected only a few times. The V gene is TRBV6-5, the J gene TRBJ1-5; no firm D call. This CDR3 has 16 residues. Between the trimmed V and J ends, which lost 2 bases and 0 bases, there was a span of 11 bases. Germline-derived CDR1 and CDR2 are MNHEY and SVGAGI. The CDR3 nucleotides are TGTGCCAGCAGTTACCTAATCGACACTAGCAATCAGCCCCAGCATTTT. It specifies CASSYLIDTSNQPQHF.